The rows below give T cell receptor beta chains drawn from one sample of a study of blood T cell repertoires in COVID-19. Assay: immunoSEQ multiplex PCR; the TCRdb copy retains only in-frame clones and omits some. The sample gives fewer than 350,000 clones, 75% to 90% of which show up once; approximately 5.5% is in the top ten. Sequenced input: PBMCs or T cells enriched from blood (not recorded which). These receptor sequences come from a man between 60 and 75 years old who had recovered from COVID-19. Each CDR3 is given with its conserved first and last residue. The D gene is left open where the match is weak. Clone size is given for some rows only: seen once, a few or many times, or a class if the clone is expanded.

v_call: TRBV19; d_call: -; clone_size: -; j_call: TRBJ1-5; cdr3_aa: CASSIVTADSQPQHF; cdr3_nt: TGTGCCAGTAGTATAGTCACGGCGGATTCCCAGCCCCAGCATTTT
v_call: TRBV28; d_call: -; clone_size: once; j_call: TRBJ2-7; cdr3_aa: CASSFRGLSSYEQYF; cdr3_nt: TGTGCCAGCAGTTTCAGGGGCCTAAGCTCCTACGAGCAGTACTTC
v_call: TRBV5-1; d_call: -; clone_size: -; j_call: TRBJ2-7; cdr3_aa: CASSLGLLSSYEQYF; cdr3_nt: TGCGCCAGCAGCTTGGGACTCCTGAGCTCCTACGAGCAGTACTTC
v_call: TRBV28; d_call: TRBD1; clone_size: -; j_call: TRBJ2-1; cdr3_aa: CASTLGQGSYNEQFF; cdr3_nt: TGTGCCAGCACCCTGGGACAGGGCTCCTACAATGAGCAGTTCTTC
v_call: TRBV30; d_call: -; clone_size: -; j_call: TRBJ2-1; cdr3_aa: CAWSVPSLSYNEQFF; cdr3_nt: TGTGCCTGGAGTGTACCGAGCCTCTCCTACAATGAGCAGTTCTTC
v_call: TRBV18; d_call: -; clone_size: once; j_call: TRBJ1-3; cdr3_aa: CASSPQGHSGNTIYF; cdr3_nt: TGTGCCAGCTCACCACAGGGACACTCTGGAAACACCATATATTTT
v_call: TRBV28; d_call: TRBD1; clone_size: once; j_call: TRBJ1-5; cdr3_aa: CASSLYSSGTGHNQPQHF; cdr3_nt: TGTGCCAGCAGTTTATACTCTAGTGGGACAGGACACAATCAGCCCCAGCATTTT
v_call: TRBV27; d_call: TRBD2; clone_size: -; j_call: TRBJ2-1; cdr3_aa: CASSQGLAGIRGDNEQFF; cdr3_nt: TGTGCCAGCAGTCAGGGACTAGCGGGGATCCGTGGGGACAATGAGCAGTTCTTC
v_call: TRBV5-5; d_call: TRBD2; clone_size: -; j_call: TRBJ2-7; cdr3_aa: CASSATSGSHYEQYF; cdr3_nt: TGTGCCAGCAGCGCCACTAGCGGGAGCCACTACGAGCAGTACTTC
v_call: TRBV6-2/TRBV6-3; d_call: -; clone_size: -; j_call: TRBJ2-5; cdr3_aa: CASSYVGQKSETQYF; cdr3_nt: TGTGCCAGCAGTTACGTCGGACAGAAATCGGAGACCCAGTACTTC
v_call: TRBV7-3; d_call: TRBD2; clone_size: -; j_call: TRBJ2-7; cdr3_aa: CASSSPGIAGGASGEQYF; cdr3_nt: TGTGCCAGCAGCTCACCAGGGATAGCGGGGGGAGCGTCGGGAGAGCAGTACTTC
v_call: TRBV28; d_call: -; clone_size: -; j_call: TRBJ1-2; cdr3_aa: CASSSGGSSIYGYTF; cdr3_nt: TGTGCCAGCAGCTCCGGGGGGTCAAGTATCTATGGCTACACCTTC
v_call: TRBV11-2; d_call: TRBD2; clone_size: -; j_call: TRBJ2-2; cdr3_aa: CASSLVTSPTGELFF; cdr3_nt: TGTGCCAGCAGCTTAGTGACTAGCCCGACCGGGGAGCTGTTTTTT
v_call: TRBV29-1; d_call: -; clone_size: -; j_call: TRBJ1-5; cdr3_aa: CSVGGYGGSNQPQHF; cdr3_nt: TGCAGCGTTGGGGGATATGGCGGGAGCAATCAGCCCCAGCATTTT
v_call: TRBV6-5; d_call: -; clone_size: -; j_call: TRBJ2-2; cdr3_aa: CASSYKSSETGELFF; cdr3_nt: TGTGCCAGCAGTTACAAGTCTAGCGAAACCGGGGAGCTGTTTTTT
v_call: TRBV27; d_call: -; clone_size: -; j_call: TRBJ1-2; cdr3_aa: CASSSVAVPYGYTF; cdr3_nt: TGTGCCAGCAGTTCCGTGGCGGTACCTTATGGCTACACCTTC
v_call: TRBV6-6; d_call: TRBD1; clone_size: -; j_call: TRBJ2-2; cdr3_aa: CASSHRFDRGGTGELFF; cdr3_nt: TGTGCCAGCAGTCATCGGTTTGACAGGGGAGGAACCGGGGAGCTGTTTTTT
v_call: TRBV6-5; d_call: -; clone_size: once; j_call: TRBJ2-7; cdr3_aa: CASSYFQGTEQYF; cdr3_nt: TGTGCCAGCAGTTACTTCCAGGGTACCGAGCAGTACTTC
v_call: TRBV14; d_call: TRBD1; clone_size: -; j_call: TRBJ2-7; cdr3_aa: CASSQAPGQGSYEQYF; cdr3_nt: TGTGCCAGCAGCCAAGCCCCGGGACAGGGCTCCTACGAGCAGTACTTC
v_call: TRBV2; d_call: TRBD2; clone_size: -; j_call: TRBJ2-7; cdr3_aa: CASSERASGSSYEQYF; cdr3_nt: TGTGCCAGCAGTGAAAGGGCTAGCGGGAGCTCCTACGAGCAGTACTTC
v_call: TRBV28; d_call: TRBD2; clone_size: -; j_call: TRBJ2-1; cdr3_aa: CASSLSPGGRNEQFF; cdr3_nt: TGTGCCAGCAGTTTAAGCCCGGGAGGGCGCAATGAGCAGTTCTTC
v_call: TRBV18; d_call: TRBD1; clone_size: few; j_call: TRBJ1-4; cdr3_aa: CASSLQGTGRGEKLFF; cdr3_nt: TGTGCCAGCTCTCTCCAAGGGACAGGTCGGGGGGAAAAACTGTTTTTT
v_call: TRBV18; d_call: -; clone_size: -; j_call: TRBJ2-7; cdr3_aa: CASSPDRGAYEQYF; cdr3_nt: TGTGCCAGCTCACCGGATCGGGGGGCTTACGAGCAGTACTTC
v_call: TRBV6-5; d_call: -; clone_size: -; j_call: TRBJ1-5; cdr3_aa: CASRAHGGGNQPQHF; cdr3_nt: TGTGCCAGCAGAGCCCACGGCGGAGGAAATCAGCCCCAGCATTTT
v_call: TRBV6-5; d_call: -; clone_size: -; j_call: TRBJ2-6; cdr3_aa: CASRDSRANVLTF; cdr3_nt: TGTGCCAGCAGGGACTCGAGGGCCAACGTCCTGACTTTC
v_call: TRBV6-1; d_call: -; clone_size: -; j_call: TRBJ2-3; cdr3_aa: CASSDPSLSSTDTQYF; cdr3_nt: TGTGCCAGCAGTGACCCAAGTCTGAGTAGCACAGATACGCAGTATTTT
v_call: TRBV18; d_call: TRBD2; clone_size: -; j_call: TRBJ2-3; cdr3_aa: CASSPGGVIGDTQYF; cdr3_nt: TGTGCCAGCTCACCCGGGGGGGTCATAGGAGATACGCAGTATTTT
v_call: TRBV5-1; d_call: -; clone_size: -; j_call: TRBJ2-5; cdr3_aa: CASSPGQGMWETQYF; cdr3_nt: TGCGCCAGCAGCCCCGGGCAGGGGATGTGGGAGACCCAGTACTTC
v_call: TRBV21-1; d_call: -; clone_size: few; j_call: TRBJ2-3; cdr3_aa: CASSLRTSELTDTQYF; cdr3_nt: TGTGCCAGCAGCCTCCGGACTAGCGAGCTAACAGATACGCAGTATTTT
v_call: TRBV28; d_call: TRBD2; clone_size: -; j_call: TRBJ2-7; cdr3_aa: CASTGTSGISPSYEQYF; cdr3_nt: TGTGCCAGCACAGGGACTAGCGGGATATCCCCTTCCTACGAGCAGTACTTC
v_call: TRBV6-4; d_call: TRBD1; clone_size: -; j_call: TRBJ2-1; cdr3_aa: CASSPRTGNEQFF; cdr3_nt: TGTGCCAGCAGCCCCCGGACAGGGAATGAGCAGTTCTTC
v_call: TRBV28; d_call: -; clone_size: -; j_call: TRBJ2-3; cdr3_aa: CASRSADTQYF; cdr3_nt: TGTGCCAGTCGTTCCGCAGATACGCAGTATTTT
v_call: TRBV7-2; d_call: TRBD1; clone_size: -; j_call: TRBJ2-5; cdr3_aa: CASSRGQGFETQYF; cdr3_nt: TGTGCCAGCAGCAGGGGACAGGGGTTCGAGACCCAGTACTTC
v_call: TRBV30; d_call: -; clone_size: -; j_call: TRBJ2-1; cdr3_aa: CAWSSPRPSSYNEQFF; cdr3_nt: TGTGCCTGGAGTTCTCCGCGGCCTAGCTCCTACAATGAGCAGTTCTTC
v_call: TRBV4-1; d_call: -; clone_size: once; j_call: TRBJ1-3; cdr3_aa: CASSQGYGLGDTIYF; cdr3_nt: TGCGCCAGCAGCCAAGGGTACGGGTTAGGCGACACCATATATTTT
v_call: TRBV6-6; d_call: TRBD1; clone_size: -; j_call: TRBJ1-5; cdr3_aa: CASSSPTGDSNQPQHF; cdr3_nt: TGTGCCAGCAGTTCCCCGACAGGGGATAGCAATCAGCCCCAGCATTTT
v_call: TRBV7-2; d_call: -; clone_size: -; j_call: TRBJ1-6; cdr3_aa: CASSPYKGQRLDSPLHF; cdr3_nt: TGTGCCAGCAGTCCTTATAAAGGACAGAGGTTAGATTCACCCCTCCACTTT
v_call: TRBV6-5; d_call: -; clone_size: few; j_call: TRBJ2-1; cdr3_aa: CASSSLNEQFF; cdr3_nt: TGTGCCAGCAGTTCCCTTAATGAGCAGTTCTTC
v_call: TRBV6-1; d_call: TRBD1; clone_size: -; j_call: TRBJ2-7; cdr3_aa: CASSEYGQGRYEQYF; cdr3_nt: TGTGCCAGCAGTGAATATGGACAGGGGCGTTACGAGCAGTACTTC
v_call: TRBV7-2; d_call: TRBD1; clone_size: -; j_call: TRBJ2-5; cdr3_aa: CASSLGDRAQETQYF; cdr3_nt: TGTGCCAGCAGCTTAGGCGACAGGGCCCAAGAGACCCAGTACTTC
v_call: TRBV18; d_call: TRBD1; clone_size: -; j_call: TRBJ1-5; cdr3_aa: CASTQLPPTGTGGNQPQHF; cdr3_nt: TGTGCCAGCACCCAATTACCCCCGACCGGGACAGGGGGCAATCAGCCCCAGCATTTT
v_call: TRBV7-9; d_call: -; clone_size: -; j_call: TRBJ2-3; cdr3_aa: CASSLIRSAVLTDTQYF; cdr3_nt: TGTGCCAGCAGCTTAATCCGTTCGGCGGTCCTCACAGATACGCAGTATTTT
v_call: TRBV18; d_call: TRBD1; clone_size: -; j_call: TRBJ1-6; cdr3_aa: CASSPQDRGSENSPLHF; cdr3_nt: TGTGCCAGCTCACCCCAGGACAGGGGAAGCGAAAATTCACCCCTCCACTTT
v_call: TRBV7-2; d_call: -; clone_size: -; j_call: TRBJ2-2; cdr3_aa: CASSLARATGELFF; cdr3_nt: TGTGCCAGCAGCTTAGCCAGGGCCACCGGGGAGCTGTTTTTT
v_call: TRBV6-2/TRBV6-3; d_call: -; clone_size: -; j_call: TRBJ1-5; cdr3_aa: CASSTYSEGNQPQHF; cdr3_nt: TGTGCCAGCAGTACGTACAGTGAAGGCAATCAGCCCCAGCATTTT